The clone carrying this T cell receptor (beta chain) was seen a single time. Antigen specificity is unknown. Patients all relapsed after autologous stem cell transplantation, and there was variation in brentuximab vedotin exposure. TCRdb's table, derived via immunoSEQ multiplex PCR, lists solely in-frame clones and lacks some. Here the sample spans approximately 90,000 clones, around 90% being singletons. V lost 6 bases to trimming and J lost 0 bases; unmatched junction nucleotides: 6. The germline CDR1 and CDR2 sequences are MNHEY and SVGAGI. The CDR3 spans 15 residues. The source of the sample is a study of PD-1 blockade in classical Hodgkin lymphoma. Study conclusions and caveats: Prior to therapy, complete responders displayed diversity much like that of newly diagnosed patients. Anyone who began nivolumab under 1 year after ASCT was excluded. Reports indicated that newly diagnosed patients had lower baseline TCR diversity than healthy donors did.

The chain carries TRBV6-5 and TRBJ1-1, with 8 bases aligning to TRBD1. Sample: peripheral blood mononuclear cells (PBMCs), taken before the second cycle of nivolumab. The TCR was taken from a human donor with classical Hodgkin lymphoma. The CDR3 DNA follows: TGTGCCAGCAGAAAACAGGGGGTATTGAACACTGAAGCTTTCTTT. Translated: CASRKQGVLNTEAFF.